This note documents a single TCR beta chain sequence. The protocol was immunoSEQ multiplex PCR, while the TCRdb copy is restricted to in-frame clones and leaves out a portion. The sample consists of over 950,000 clones, about 80% of them appearing once. The sample originates from a study of shared clonotypes between healthy human individuals. The CDR3 runs to 14 residues. Germline-derived CDR1 and CDR2 are SGHNT and YYREEE (reference sequence). V lost 0 bases to trimming and J lost 8 bases, with 14 bases between them. Sequencing was carried out using memory CD4+ T cells from PBMCs. Subset of the sample: CD45RA-negative fraction. This chain links TRBV5-4 with TRBJ1-2, with no clear D. The clonotype originates from a man aged 18 to 29 in good health. Some clones in this sample may be carry-over from other donors' samples. CDR3 DNA sequence: TGTGCCAGCAGCTTGGTTACGTTAAGTTCGGGCTACACCTTC. It translates to CASSLVTLSSGYTF.